The 30 T cell receptor beta chains listed next were all sequenced from one sample in a study of T cells in women clearing cervical HPV infection. Here immunoSEQ multiplex PCR was the method, and the copy in TCRdb shows in-frame clones only, minus some. The clone table shows more than 30,000 clones, with the ten largest holding 3.5% to 4.5%. The sequencing sample was made of blood buffy coat. Receptor source: a woman aged 18-70 years with a cervical HPV16 infection that either progressed to CIN3+ or cleared (not recorded which).

Details on this clone: The read finishes 3 residues shy of the CDR3 end, and the germline J gene is used to complete it. The gene calls are TRBV19 and TRBJ1-2; TRBD1 is a possible D gene (5 bases). Germline V gene sequence: CDR1 LNHDA, CDR2 SQIVND (reference sequence). CDR3 length: 15 amino acids. Trimming stripped 5 bases from V and 2 bases from J, with 15 bases between. The CDR3 protein is CASSQTGMGNYGYTF. Incomplete CDR3 DNA: TGTGCCAGTAGTCAAACAGGAATGGGGAACTATGGC.

As for this clone: The observed sequence ends 3 residues before the CDR3 terminus, with the missing tail filled in from the germline J gene. The chain employs TRBV5-1 and TRBJ2-7; no firm D call. Germline V gives CDR1 SGHRS, CDR2 YFSETQ. Trimming left V 0 bases short and J 5 bases short, with 3 bases between. The CDR3 consists of 11 residues. The CDR3 here is CASSLADEQYF. The DNA read from the CDR3 is TGCGCCAGCAGCTTGGCCGACGAG. Supplemented by reference TRBV5-1 and TRBJ2-7, the full variable domain reads KAGVTQTPRYLIKTRGQQVTLSCSPISGHRSVSWYQQTPGQGLQFLFEYFSETQRNKGNFPGRFSGRQFSNSRSEMNVSTLELGDSALYLCASSLADEQYFGPGTRLTVT.

As for this clone: The read falls 3 residues short of the CDR3 end, and the missing part is taken from the germline J gene. This chain joins TRBV4-1 and TRBJ1-2; D is unresolved. From germline, CDR1 is MGHRA and CDR2 YSYEKL. Trimming took off 0 bases at V and 0 bases at J, with 8 bases between the two ends. The CDR3 extends over 15 amino acids. Partial CDR3 DNA: TGCGCCAGCAGCCAAGAATCGGTCGCTAACTATGGC. It codes for CASSQESVANYG. The entire CDR3 protein reads CASSQESVANYGYTF.

CDR3 sequence: CASSPRQGARYEQYF. CDR3 bases read: TGTGCCAGCAGCCCGCGACAGGGGGCGCGTTACGAG. The gene calls are TRBV7-6 and TRBJ2-7; TRBD1 matches at 10 bases. With the read ending 3 residues before the CDR3 end, the germline J gene is used to fill in that end. Germline CDR1 is SGHVS and CDR2 is FNYEAQ. The CDR3 contains 15 residues. V trimming: 5 bases; J trimming: 4 bases; junction bases outside the gene matches: 8.

Concerning this clone itself: The CDR3 goes on 3 residues after the read ends, and that part is filled in from the germline J gene. The genes are TRBV28 and TRBJ2-7; the match to TRBD1 covers 8 bases. Germline CDR1 and CDR2: MDHEN and SYDVKM. Trimming at V came to 5 bases and at J to 5 bases, leaving 8 bases not matched to a gene. The CDR3 extends over 14 amino acids. CDR3 DNA, as far as it was read: TGTGCCAGCAGTCCCTACAGGGGGGAAGACGAG. This translates into CASSPYRGEDE. The CDR3, in full, reads CASSPYRGEDEQYF.

In regard to this clone: The sequenced fragment ends 3 residues before the CDR3 boundary, so the rest is inferred from the germline J gene. The chain has TRBV28 and TRBJ2-6, with 8 bases that match TRBD2. The junction had 10 bases not matched to a gene; V was cut back by 3 bases and J by 3 bases. From germline, CDR1 is MDHEN and CDR2 SYDVKM. This CDR3 is 18 amino acids long. The part of the CDR3 DNA that was read is TGTGCCAGCAGTTTCGCGGGAGGAACAATAATTGGGGCCAACGTC. Translation gives CASSFAGGTIIGANV. The whole CDR3 region reads CASSFAGGTIIGANVLTF.

On this clone itself: Read data end 3 residues before the CDR3 end; the end is taken from the germline J gene. This chain joins TRBV6-2 or TRBV6-3 and TRBJ2-7; 12 bases are shared with TRBD1. The CDR3 contains 14 residues. The V gene's germline CDR1 is MNHEY and CDR2 SVGEGT. The V and J ends lost 5 bases and 4 bases, in that order; junction bases with no gene match: 3. The sequenced CDR3 bases are TGTGCCAGCAGTCGGGACAGGGGGCTATACGAG. Translated, it gives CASSRDRGLYE. The entire CDR3 reads CASSRDRGLYEQYF.

Of note for this clone: Coverage ceases 3 residues before the CDR3 finishes, and the germline J gene fills in the end. J is TRBJ1-2 and V is TRBV24-1; 8 positions agree with TRBD1. Germline V gene data show CDR1 as KGHDR and CDR2 as SFDVKD. The trim removed 3 bases at V and 6 bases at J, leaving 11 bases unmatched. The CDR3 contains 16 residues. CDR3 region: CATSDRRTGPPDGYTF. The covered CDR3 bases are TGTGCCACCAGTGATCGAAGGACAGGGCCGCCGGATGGC.

On this clone: The sequence runs out 3 residues before the end of the CDR3; the remainder is reconstructed from the germline J gene. This chain links TRBV12-3 or TRBV12-4 with TRBJ1-2; tentative D call: TRBD1 (6 bases). Trimming shortened V by 3 bases and J by 4 bases, and 12 bases separated the two germline ends. This CDR3 contains 14 residues. The covered CDR3 bases are TGTGCCAGCAGTTTCCGGACAGCTCTCTATGGC. Residues: CASSFRTALYG. The full CDR3 reads CASSFRTALYGYTF.

Note on this clone: The read terminates 3 residues before the CDR3 end, so the remaining end is supplied by the germline J gene. The chain couples TRBV23-1 to TRBJ2-5, with unresolved D. TRBV23-1 is given ORF status, its function remaining uncertain. V lost 3 bases to trimming and J lost 3 bases, with 5 bases between them. This CDR3 region has 12 residues. The sequenced CDR3 bases are TGCGCCAGCAGTCATCCAGAAGAGACC. Amino acids: CASSHPEET. The whole CDR3 reads CASSHPEETQYF.

Comments on this clone: At one of its ends the junction is not consistent with the germline gene, which may arise from a read error. The read ends 3 residues before the CDR3 terminus; that terminus is restored from the germline J gene. V usage is TRBV4-2 and J usage is TRBJ2-5; unclear D gene. Germline lookup yields CDR1 LGHNA and CDR2 YNFKEQ. CDR3 size: 14 residues. CDR3 bases read: TGCGCCAGCAGCCAAGACCTAGTCATGGAGACC. It codes for CASSQDLVMET. The CDR3 reads in full as CASSQDLVMETQYF.

Comment on this clone: From the germline J gene comes the end of the CDR3, since the read stops 3 residues before it. V and J are TRBV6-2 or TRBV6-3 and TRBJ2-1; 11 bases line up with TRBD1. This CDR3 spans 17 amino acids. V was pared by 0 bases and J by 1 base, with 2 bases of the junction left unmatched. Germline CDR1 reads MNHEY; CDR2 reads SVGEGT. This CDR3 reads CASSYSRDRGSYNEQFF. The sequenced part of the CDR3 DNA is TGTGCCAGCAGTTACTCCCGGGACAGGGGGTCCTACAATGAG.

Worth noting for this clone: The read comes to an end 3 residues before the CDR3 does, leaving the germline J gene to fill in the end. This chain uses TRBV23-1 with TRBJ2-2, with 7 bases aligning to TRBD1. TRBV23-1 is treated as an ORF (open reading frame) with a function not yet certain. Trimming took 0 bases from V and 1 from J; bases not matched to a gene: 20. The CDR3 runs to 22 residues. The sequenced part of the CDR3 DNA is TGCGCCAGCAGTCAATCCCGGCCTTCCTTCTCCAACGGGACAGAGAACACCGGGGAG. Its translation: CASSQSRPSFSNGTENTGE. The entire CDR3 reads CASSQSRPSFSNGTENTGELFF.

Regarding this clone: The sequence runs out 3 residues before the end of the CDR3; the remainder is reconstructed from the germline J gene. The genes are TRBV5-1 and TRBJ2-7; D perhaps matches TRBD1 (6 bases). The CDR3 totals 16 residues. V was shortened by 4 bases and J by 2 bases, with 19 bases between the two germline ends. CDR1 SGHRS and CDR2 YFSETQ come from the germline V gene. The part of the CDR3 DNA that was read is TGCGCCAGCAGCACCGACCTTACAGGGAGCCCCTACGAG. This encodes CASSTDLTGSPYE. The whole CDR3 region reads CASSTDLTGSPYEQYF.

Concerning this clone itself: Coverage ceases 3 residues before the CDR3 finishes, and the germline J gene fills in the end. The rearrangement joins TRBV16 to TRBJ1-2; D ambiguous. Deletions cut 2 bases from V and 3 bases from J, with 10 bases between. The CDR3 extends over 14 amino acids. The germline V gene encodes CDR1 KGHSY and CDR2 FQNENV. CDR3 sequence: CASSQVVDHYGYTF. CDR3 DNA, as far as it was read: TGTGCCAGCAGCCAAGTGGTAGATCACTATGGC.

As for this clone: The read finishes 3 residues shy of the CDR3 end, and the germline J gene is used to complete it. The chain joins TRBV20-1 to TRBJ2-3; 9 nucleotides align to TRBD1. CDR3 length: 16 residues. Germline V CDR1 and CDR2: DFQATT, SNEGSKA (reference sequence). CDR3 in amino acids: CSAEDRGKARQETQYF. The covered CDR3 bases are TGCAGTGCCGAGGACAGGGGTAAAGCGAGACAAGAGACG.

As regards this clone: From the germline J gene comes the end of the CDR3, since the read stops 3 residues before it. V and J are TRBV5-1 and TRBJ1-4; the D gene is possibly TRBD1 (6 bases). V lost 2 bases and J 4 bases, leaving 9 bases between the germline ends. This CDR3 comprises 14 residues. Germline CDR1 is SGHRS and CDR2 is YFSETQ. The sequenced CDR3 bases are TGCGCCAGCAGCTTTGAGGGGGATAATGAAAAA. This encodes CASSFEGDNEK. The complete CDR3 protein is CASSFEGDNEKLFF.

As to this clone: The observed sequence ends 3 residues before the CDR3 terminus, with the missing tail filled in from the germline J gene. The chain carries TRBV5-4 and TRBJ2-5; D is uncertain. The germline gives CDR1 SGHNT, CDR2 YYREEE (reference sequence). The CDR3 length is 14 residues. Trimming took 2 bases from V and 5 from J, leaving 13 bases between them. CDR3 loop: CASSLQQTSETQYF. CDR3 DNA (partial): TGTGCCAGCAGCTTACAACAGACGAGTGAGACC.

The CDR3 loop is CASSPPGGRETQYF. The part of the CDR3 DNA that was read is TGTGCCAGCTCACCACCCGGCGGGAGAGAGACC. This chain links TRBV18 with TRBJ2-5; TRBD2 agrees at 7 bases. The read terminates 3 residues before the CDR3 end, so the remaining end is supplied by the germline J gene. The V segment lost 0 bases and the J segment 4 bases; nucleotides outside the gene matches: 2. This CDR3 region has 14 residues. The germline V gene encodes CDR1 KGHSH and CDR2 LQKENI.

Turning to this clone: The CDR3 goes on 3 residues after the read ends, and that part is filled in from the germline J gene. J is TRBJ2-7 and V is TRBV5-5; a possible D gene is TRBD1 (5 bases). Between the trimmed V and J ends, which lost 4 bases and 6 bases, there was a span of 14 bases. This CDR3 has 13 residues. Germline V gives CDR1 SGHKS, CDR2 YYEKEE (reference sequence). The CDR3: CASSEGDSPEQYF. Partial CDR3 DNA: TGTGCCAGCAGCGAAGGGGATTCCCCCGAG. The full variable domain, with the rest looked up from reference TRBV5-5 and TRBJ2-7, is DAGVTQSPTHLIKTRGQQVTLRCSPISGHKSVSWYQQVLGQGPQFIFQYYEKEERGRGNFPDRFSARQFPNYSSELNVNALLLGDSALYLCASSEGDSPEQYFGPGTRLTVT.

Details on this clone: The read comes to an end 3 residues before the CDR3 does, leaving the germline J gene to fill in the end. The chain has TRBV29-1 and TRBJ2-2; TRBD1 agrees at 9 bases. The CDR3 has 14 amino acids. Germline V gives CDR1 SQVTM, CDR2 ANQGSEA. V lost 6 bases and J lost 7; bases outside the gene matches: 9. CDR3: CSVRDRESVGELFF. The sequenced part of the CDR3 DNA is TGCAGCGTCCGGGACAGGGAATCGGTCGGGGAG.

CDR3 DNA (partial): TGTGCCAGCTCTTGGAAAACAGGGGTGGACGAG. Translated, it gives CASSWKTGVDE. The full CDR3 protein is CASSWKTGVDEQYF. This sequence joins TRBV18 and TRBJ2-7, with 7 bases lining up with TRBD1. With the read ending 3 residues before the CDR3 end, the germline J gene is used to fill in that end. Germline CDR1 and CDR2: KGHSH and LQKENI. V shed 6 bases and J 5 bases; nucleotides not matched to a gene: 10. CDR3 length equals 14 residues. Combining the CDR3 with reference TRBV18 and TRBJ2-7 gives the whole variable domain NAGVMQNPRHLVRRRGQEARLRCSPMKGHSHVYWYRQLPEEGLKFMVYLQKENIIDESGMPKERFSAEFPKEGPSILRIQQVVRGDSAAYFCASSWKTGVDEQYFGPGTRLTVT.

As regards this clone: Coverage ceases 3 residues before the CDR3 finishes, and the germline J gene fills in the end. The chain links TRBV7-2 to TRBJ1-4; D gene uncertain. CDR3 length: 12 amino acids. Germline V lookup: CDR1 SGHTA, CDR2 FQGNSA. This CDR3 is CASSLSDRKLFF. CDR3 DNA, as far as it was read: TGTGCCAGCAGCTTAAGCGACCGGAAA.

In regard to this clone: The sequence runs out 3 residues before the end of the CDR3; the remainder is reconstructed from the germline J gene. The chain couples TRBV7-9 to TRBJ1-5; D is possibly TRBD1 (5 bases). The germline V gene has CDR1 SEHNR and CDR2 FQNEAQ (reference sequence). The V gene lost 5 bases and the J gene lost 4 bases, with 12 bases spanning the gap. This CDR3 has 14 residues. The CDR3 reads CASSPSGTNQPQHF. The part of the CDR3 DNA that was read is TGTGCCAGCAGCCCCTCAGGGACTAATCAGCCC.

On this clone itself: With the read ending 3 residues before the CDR3 end, the germline J gene is used to fill in that end. The rearrangement links TRBV4-1 to TRBJ1-1, with a tentative D call TRBD1 (5 bases). Germline V CDR1 and CDR2: MGHRA, YSYEKL. This CDR3 is built from 15 residues. Trimming took 1 base from V and 2 from J, leaving 11 bases between them. CDR3 region: CASSQGRTINTEAFF. Partial CDR3 DNA: TGCGCCAGCAGCCAAGGGAGGACAATCAACACTGAA.

In regard to this clone: The read falls 3 residues short of the CDR3 end, and the missing part is taken from the germline J gene. The chain has TRBV28 and TRBJ1-1, with 7 nucleotides matching TRBD1. This CDR3 has 14 residues. J gave up 1 base and V 6 bases, and 5 bases lay outside the gene matches. Germline CDR1 MDHEN, CDR2 SYDVKM. The CDR3 spells CASSSGQPNTEAFF. The sequenced part of the CDR3 DNA is TGTGCCAGCAGCTCGGGACAGCCGAACACTGAA.

Points on this clone: Germline and junction disagree at one end, which may indicate a read error. The CDR3 end is not reached by the read, which stops 3 residues before it; the germline J gene fills it in. V and J are TRBV4-2 and TRBJ1-4, with unresolved D. The germline gives CDR1 LGHNA, CDR2 YNFKEQ. The CDR3 length is 14 residues. The DNA read from the CDR3 is TGCGCCAGCAGCCAAAGGTCAGATCGTGAAAAA. This encodes CASSQRSDREK. The entire CDR3 protein is CASSQRSDREKLFF.

To note about this clone: The sequenced fragment ends 3 residues before the CDR3 boundary, so the rest is inferred from the germline J gene. The V gene is TRBV7-9, the J gene TRBJ2-1, with 9 nucleotides matching TRBD2. The J segment lost 2 bases and the V segment lost 8 bases, leaving 4 bases of the junction unmatched. This CDR3 is 14 amino acids long. Germline CDR1 SEHNR, CDR2 FQNEAQ (reference sequence). The DNA read from the CDR3 is TGTGCCAGCCCTATAGCGGGAGCCTACAATGAG. Amino acid sequence: CASPIAGAYNE. The entire CDR3 protein reads CASPIAGAYNEQFF.

This clone shows up as medium-sized by frequency. The CDR3 is cut off 3 residues early in the read; its end comes from the germline J gene. This chain connects TRBV7-9 to TRBJ1-3, with D tentatively TRBD1 (6 bases). The germline V gene has CDR1 SEHNR and CDR2 FQNEAQ (reference sequence). The CDR3 is 15 amino acids. Trimming took 5 bases from V and 0 from J, leaving 11 bases between them. The CDR3 here is CASSPVDSSGNTIYF. Partial CDR3 DNA: TGTGCCAGCAGCCCCGTGGACAGCTCTGGAAACACC. The complete variable domain, with remaining parts taken from reference TRBV7-9 and TRBJ1-3, reads DTGVSQNPRHKITKRGQNVTFRCDPISEHNRLYWYRQTLGQGPEFLTYFQNEAQLEKSRLLSDRFSAERPKGSFSTLEIQRTEQGDSAMYLCASSPVDSSGNTIYFGEGSWLTVV.

Remarks on this clone: The read terminates 3 residues ahead of where the CDR3 ends, so the germline J gene completes it. V gene TRBV11-2 combines with J gene TRBJ1-1; no firm D call. V gave up 6 bases and J gave up 7 bases, with 15 bases separating them. Per the germline V gene, CDR1 is SGHAT and CDR2 is FQNNGV. This CDR3 has 13 residues. The DNA read from the CDR3 is TGTGCCAGCAGGACCCCGGGGAATAATGAA. It specifies CASRTPGNNE. The full CDR3 protein reads CASRTPGNNEAFF.